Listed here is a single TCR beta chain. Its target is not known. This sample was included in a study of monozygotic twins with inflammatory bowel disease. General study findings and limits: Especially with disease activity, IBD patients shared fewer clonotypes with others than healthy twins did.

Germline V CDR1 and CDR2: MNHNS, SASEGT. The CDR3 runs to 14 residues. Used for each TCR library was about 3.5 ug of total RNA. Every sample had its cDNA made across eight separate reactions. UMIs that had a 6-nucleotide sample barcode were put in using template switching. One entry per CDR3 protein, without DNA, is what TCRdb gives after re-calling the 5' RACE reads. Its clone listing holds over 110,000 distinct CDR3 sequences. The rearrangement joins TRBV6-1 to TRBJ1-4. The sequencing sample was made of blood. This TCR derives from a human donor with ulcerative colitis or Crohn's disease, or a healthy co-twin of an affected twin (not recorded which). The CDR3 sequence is CASSDRATNEKLFF.